The present TCR beta chain was sequenced within a study of shared clonotypes between healthy human individuals. Germline loops: CDR1 SGHTA, CDR2 FQGNSA. The CDR3 runs 16 residues. Trimming shortened V by 1 base and J by 6 bases, and 16 bases separated the two germline ends. This clone is a singleton in its sample. The authors split each subset's genomic DNA evenly across several immunoSEQ plates. Clones were read by immunoSEQ multiplex PCR, and TCRdb kept only the in-frame ones, dropping some. The sample consists of roughly 490,000 clones, around 78% of them appearing once. This TCR came from a woman aged 40 to 55 in good health. Some clones in this sample may be carry-over from other donors' samples. Sequenced material: PBMCs. J is TRBJ2-1 and V is TRBV7-2; possible D gene TRBD2, 8 bases. Written as DNA, the CDR3 is TGTGCCAGCAGCTTAGTTAGGGGGCTAGCGGGCAATGAGCAGTTCTTC. Translating it yields CASSLVRGLAGNEQFF.